What follows is one T cell receptor beta chain and its context. This entry comes from a study of blood T cell repertoires in COVID-19. Across the study: The samples span acute and convalescent COVID-19 from the United States, Italy and Spain.

The germline gives CDR1 SGHTA, CDR2 FQGNSA. CDR3 length: 17 residues. The V gene end was trimmed by 1 base and the J gene end by 2 bases; junction bases not matched to a gene: 8. As processed by the authors: Estimates of nucleated cell counts were drawn from the amplification of reference gene primers. The assay was immunoSEQ multiplex PCR, and TCRdb's table has in-frame clones only and misses some. Clone size and V and J calls were adopted from that table, with D and trimming inferred from the DNA. The sample holds about 250,000 clones, about four fifths seen once. Sequencing input: peripheral blood. The receptor comes from a middle-aged man with active or convalescent COVID-19. The J gene is TRBJ2-7, the V gene TRBV7-2, with TRBD2 identical over 10 bases. CDR3 residues: CASSLVKGSGGAYEQYF. In nucleotides, the CDR3 is TGTGCCAGCAGCTTAGTAAAAGGAAGCGGGGGGGCCTACGAGCAGTACTTC.